These 18 T cell receptor beta chains originate from one sample sequenced in a study of T-cell memory formation after mild COVID-19. TCRdb independently ran MiXCR on the 5' RACE reads; one entry per CDR3 protein. The sample includes 450,000 or so distinct CDR3 sequences, roughly 25% of them seen just once. The sample comprised PBMCs or a T cell subset sorted from them (not recorded which). The receptor set was obtained from an adult woman who had mild COVID-19 (a few samples of this study predate the infection). Cell type and time point are not known.

This chain links TRBV24-1 with TRBJ2-7, with 9 bases aligning to TRBD1. Germline V gene sequence: CDR1 KGHDR, CDR2 SFDVKD. V trimming: 4 bases; J trimming: 6 bases; junction bases outside the gene matches: 6. This CDR3 is 14 amino acids long. The CDR3 reads CATSEGTGRGEQYF. The CDR3 nucleotides read TGTGCCACCAGTGAAGGGACAGGGAGGGGCGAGCAGTACTTC.

This clonotype was seen repeatedly, ten times or more. The chain joins TRBV5-5 to TRBJ2-1; the match to TRBD2 covers 16 bases. The germline V gene encodes CDR1 SGHKS and CDR2 YYEKEE (reference sequence). The CDR3 has 18 amino acids. J was trimmed by 7 bases and V by 3 bases; bases with no gene match: 10. The CDR3 protein is CASSSPGLAGGPHNEQFF. The CDR3 nucleotides read TGTGCCAGCAGCTCCCCGGGACTAGCGGGGGGGCCTCATAATGAGCAGTTCTTC. Full variable domain (rest looked up from reference TRBV5-5 and TRBJ2-1): DAGVTQSPTHLIKTRGQQVTLRCSPISGHKSVSWYQQVLGQGPQFIFQYYEKEERGRGNFPDRFSARQFPNYSSELNVNALLLGDSALYLCASSSPGLAGGPHNEQFFGPGTRLTVL.

This clonotype was detected a few times. The chain links TRBV7-6 to TRBJ1-3; D is undetermined. Germline assignment: CDR1 SGHVS and CDR2 FNYEAQ. Trimming shortened V by 0 bases and J by 4 bases, and 7 bases separated the two germline ends. This CDR3 spans 14 amino acids. CDR3 amino acids: CASSLAFPGNTIYF. CDR3 bases: TGTGCCAGCAGCTTAGCCTTTCCCGGAAACACCATATATTTT.

The chain carries TRBV7-3 and TRBJ2-4; 7 nucleotides line up with TRBD1. This CDR3 contains 14 residues. Trimming cost V 5 bases and J 6 bases; bases outside gene matches: 7. The germline gives CDR1 SGHTA, CDR2 FQGTGA. The CDR3 spells CASSLSGTVNIQYF. The CDR3, as DNA: TGTGCCAGCAGCCTTTCCGGGACAGTAAACATTCAGTACTTC.

The V call is TRBV7-9, the J call TRBJ2-2; D remains unclear. The CDR3 has 14 amino acids. CDR1 and CDR2 from the germline V gene are SEHNR and FQNEAQ (reference sequence). Trimming removed 0 bases at V and 6 bases at J, with 8 bases between. This chain's CDR3 is CASSLAPAPGELFF. The CDR3 coding sequence is TGTGCCAGCAGCTTAGCGCCCGCGCCCGGGGAGCTGTTTTTT.

This clonotype occurred a few times. The rearrangement uses TRBV5-1 and TRBJ2-1, with D perhaps TRBD1 (6 bases). The CDR3 runs to 15 residues. The germline V gene has CDR1 SGHRS and CDR2 YFSETQ. The germline V and J ends were trimmed by 8 bases and 9 bases, with 24 bases remaining between them. CDR3 loop: CASGGTGIRDTEQFF. In DNA, the CDR3 is TGCGCCAGTGGTGGTACCGGCATTAGGGACACTGAGCAGTTCTTC.

The chain uses TRBV4-3 and TRBJ2-1; 8 bases line up with TRBD2. CDR1 LGHNA and CDR2 YSLEER come from the germline V gene. CDR3 length equals 15 residues. Trimming took 3 bases from V and 4 from J; bases not matched to a gene: 5. The CDR3 nucleotides are TGCGCCAGCAGCCAGGGAGCGGGAGCGTACAATGAGCAGTTCTTC. The encoded protein is CASSQGAGAYNEQFF.

This clonotype was detected a few times. This chain uses TRBV20-1 with TRBJ2-3, with 7 nucleotides matching TRBD1. CDR1 is DFQATT and CDR2 is SNEGSKA in the germline V gene (reference sequence). The CDR3 totals 13 residues. Trimming removed 4 bases from V and 5 bases from J; junction bases left unmatched: 6. CDR3: CSAIPRGLDTQYF. CDR3 bases: TGCAGTGCTATCCCCAGGGGGTTAGATACGCAGTATTTT.

This rearrangement joins TRBV10-3 to TRBJ1-2; a possible D gene is TRBD1 (5 bases). Trimming stripped 10 bases from V and 8 bases from J, with 17 bases between. The length of the CDR3 is 12 residues. Germline values: CDR1 ENHRY, CDR2 SYGVKD. CDR3 amino acids: CATKGQREGYTF. In DNA, the CDR3 is TGTGCCACCAAGGGGCAGCGGGAGGGCTACACCTTC.

The chain joins TRBV18 to TRBJ1-1, with 9 bases identical to TRBD1. The CDR3 has 13 residues. Germline V gene data show CDR1 as KGHSH and CDR2 as LQKENI. The ends lost 1 base at V and 11 bases at J; junction bases unmatched: 5. CDR3 nucleotide sequence: TGTGCCAGCTCACCACAACAGGGGGCGGGTGCTTTCTTT. Translated, it gives CASSPQQGAGAFF.

Only a few counts were recorded for this clonotype. CDR3 amino acids: CASSLAETEAFF. As DNA, the CDR3 is TGTGCCAGCAGCTTAGCGGAAACTGAAGCTTTCTTT. This chain uses TRBV7-9 with TRBJ1-1; D gene uncertain. The germline V and J ends were trimmed by 0 bases and 5 bases, with 4 bases remaining between them. Germline lookup yields CDR1 SEHNR and CDR2 FQNEAQ (reference sequence). The CDR3 sequence is 12 residues long.

V gene TRBV20-1 combines with J gene TRBJ2-5; D unclear. Germline CDR1 DFQATT, CDR2 SNEGSKA (reference sequence). The CDR3 sequence is 11 residues long. Trimming stripped 3 bases from V and 4 bases from J, with 6 bases between. The CDR3 sequence: CSARLGETQYF. As DNA, the CDR3 is TGCAGTGCTAGGCTTGGAGAGACCCAGTACTTC.

This clonotype was detected only a few times. V usage is TRBV12-3 or TRBV12-4 and J usage is TRBJ2-3; 7 bases map to TRBD1. J gave up 5 bases and V 5 bases, and 7 bases lay outside the gene matches. CDR3 length equals 14 residues. The CDR3, as DNA: TGTGCCAGCAGTCCGACAGGGCTGGGAGATACGCAGTATTTT. Translating it yields CASSPTGLGDTQYF.

This clonotype was observed a handful of times. The chain employs TRBV15 and TRBJ1-6, with D tentatively TRBD1 (5 bases). CDR3 length equals 16 residues. V dropped 1 base and J dropped 2 bases, with 9 bases sitting between them. CDR1 and CDR2 from the germline V gene are LNHNV and YYDKDF (reference sequence). The CDR3 loop reads CATSRGGNAYNSPLHF. DNA for the CDR3: TGTGCCACCAGCAGAGGGGGGAACGCCTATAATTCACCCCTCCACTTT.

This clonotype was observed a handful of times. The chain carries TRBV7-9 and TRBJ2-6; D uncertain. Trimming pared 5 bases from V and 0 bases from J, leaving 17 bases between. CDR1 SEHNR and CDR2 FQNEAQ come from the germline V gene (reference sequence). There are 18 residues in the CDR3. The CDR3 sequence is CASSPRSSHLSGANVLTF. The CDR3 DNA reads TGTGCCAGCAGCCCTCGGTCGTCCCACCTCTCTGGGGCCAACGTCCTGACTTTC.

This chain uses TRBV12-3 or TRBV12-4 with TRBJ2-5, with 11 bases fitting TRBD2. The CDR3 loop spans 16 amino acids. With 5 bases clipped from V and 4 bases from J, the junction kept 9 bases outside the gene matches. The CDR3 region has the DNA TGTGCCAGCAGTCTTACTAGCGGGAGAAAGGTAGAGACCCAGTACTTC. This translates into CASSLTSGRKVETQYF.

This clonotype showed up just a few times. The rearrangement joins TRBV4-2 to TRBJ2-7; 13 bases map to TRBD2. The CDR3 has 16 amino acids. From germline, CDR1 is LGHNA and CDR2 YNFKEQ. V shed 4 bases and J 4 bases; nucleotides not matched to a gene: 7. The CDR3 reads CASSLTGTSGIYEQYF. The CDR3 DNA follows: TGTGCCAGCAGCCTGACCGGGACTAGCGGGATATACGAGCAGTACTTC.

This clonotype has only a few counts. The chain is built from TRBV4-2 and TRBJ2-5; D call uncertain. In germline, CDR1 is LGHNA, CDR2 YNFKEQ. V lost 0 bases, J lost 4 bases, and 9 bases lay in between. CDR3 length: 14 residues. The chain's CDR3 is CASSQDKRGETQYF. CDR3 coding DNA: TGTGCCAGCAGCCAAGATAAAAGAGGAGAGACCCAGTACTTC.